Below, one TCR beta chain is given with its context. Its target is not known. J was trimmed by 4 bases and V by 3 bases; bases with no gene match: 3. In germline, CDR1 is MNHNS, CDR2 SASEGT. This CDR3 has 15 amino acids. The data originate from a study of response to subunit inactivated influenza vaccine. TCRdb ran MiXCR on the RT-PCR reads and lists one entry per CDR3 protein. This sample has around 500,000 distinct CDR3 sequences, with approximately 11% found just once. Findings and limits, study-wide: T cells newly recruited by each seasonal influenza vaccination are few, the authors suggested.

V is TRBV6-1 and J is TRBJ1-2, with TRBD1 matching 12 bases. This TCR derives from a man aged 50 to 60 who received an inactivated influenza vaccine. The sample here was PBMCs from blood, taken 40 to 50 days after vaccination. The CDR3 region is CASSEGQGAGYGYTF. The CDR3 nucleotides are TGTGCCAGCAGTGAGGGACAGGGGGCCGGCTATGGCTACACCTTC.